This T cell receptor (beta chain) was identified during a study of PD-1 blockade in classical Hodgkin lymphoma. There was relapse after autologous stem cell transplantation in every patient, and there was variation in brentuximab vedotin exposure. Best outcomes ranged across complete response, partial response and progressive disease. Notes on this clone: Its antigen is not identified. An end of the junction does not agree with germline; a read error may underlie this.

Germline CDR1 is LNHNV and CDR2 is YYDKDF (reference sequence). The CDR3 is 12 amino acids. Overall study findings and caveats: Individuals initiating nivolumab under 1 year after ASCT were excluded.

Assay used: immunoSEQ multiplex PCR; TCRdb lists only in-frame clones, some missing. The sample includes some 100,000 clones, roughly 92% seen only once; the top ten take less than 3%. The origin of this receptor is a human donor with classical Hodgkin lymphoma. This rearrangement joins TRBV15 to TRBJ1-2; TRBD1 is a possible D gene (5 bases). Sequencing was performed on peripheral blood mononuclear cells (PBMCs), taken at baseline. CDR3 nucleotide sequence: TGTGCCACCAGCAACCCCCCCTCGGGGCAGGTGTTC. It specifies CATSNPPSGQVF.